Presented here are 15 T cell receptor beta chains from one specimen sequenced in a study of T cell repertoires in cytomegalovirus infection. TCRdb recomputed calls from the reads with MiXCR, one row per CDR3 protein. This sample yields over 250,000 distinct CDR3 sequences, of which roughly 24% are seen a single time; approximately 13% belongs to the top ten. Sequencing input: PBMCs. These receptors all come from a human donor in good health (CMV status not recorded). Some clones in this sample may be carry-over from other donors' samples.

The rearrangement links TRBV5-1 to TRBJ2-7; tentative D call: TRBD2 (6 bases). Germline V CDR1 and CDR2: SGHRS, YFSETQ. V dropped 4 bases and J dropped 0 bases, with 14 bases sitting between them. CDR3 size: 15 residues. CDR3: CASSPGLQSSYEQYF. CDR3 sequence (DNA): TGCGCCAGCAGCCCGGGACTTCAGAGCTCCTACGAGCAGTACTTC.

The V call is TRBV28, the J call TRBJ1-1; D unclear. This CDR3 contains 15 residues. From germline, CDR1 is MDHEN and CDR2 SYDVKM. The CDR3 is CVPAMASIGDTEAFF. The CDR3 DNA reads TGTGTCCCAGCAATGGCCTCGATAGGCGACACTGAAGCTTTCTTT.

As DNA, the CDR3 is TGTGCCAGCAGCGCTGCCGGGACAGGGACCTACGAGCAGTACTTC. Translated, it gives CASSAAGTGTYEQYF. The chain joins TRBV9 to TRBJ2-7; 9 bases map to TRBD1. The CDR3 length is 15 residues. Per germline, CDR1 SGDLS and CDR2 YYNGEE. J lost 2 bases, V lost 3 bases, and 6 bases had no gene match.

CDR3 protein: CASSLSGTGITIQYF. The CDR3 DNA is TGTGCCAGCAGCTTGTCCGGGACAGGTATTACCATTCAGTACTTC. The chain has TRBV7-2 and TRBJ2-4, with 8 bases fitting TRBD1. This CDR3 has 15 amino acids. CDR1 and CDR2 from the germline V gene are SGHTA and FQGNSA. V shed 3 bases, J shed 9 bases, and the junction held 10 bases outside the gene matches. Drawing the rest from reference TRBV7-2 and TRBJ2-4, the complete variable domain is GAGVSQSPSNKVTEKGKDVELRCDPISGHTALYWYRQSLGQGLEFLIYFQGNSAPDKSGLPSDRFSAERTGGSVSTLTIQRTQQEDSAVYLCASSLSGTGITIQYFGAGTRLSVL.

This clonotype was counted a few times. This sequence joins TRBV6-5 and TRBJ2-7; 12 bases map to TRBD2. The CDR3 spans 17 residues. Per germline, CDR1 MNHEY and CDR2 SVGAGI. V was pared by 0 bases and J by 1 base, with 4 bases of the junction left unmatched. This CDR3 is CASSYSPSGGASYEQYF. CDR3 in DNA: TGTGCCAGCAGTTACTCCCCTAGCGGGGGGGCTTCCTACGAGCAGTACTTC.

This clonotype has just a few counts. V usage is TRBV6-1 and J usage is TRBJ2-7; no definite D call. The V end was cut by 7 bases, the J end by 0 bases, with 10 bases between. CDR3 size: 13 residues. CDR1 and CDR2 from the germline V gene are MNHNS and SASEGT. The CDR3 bases are TGTGCCAGCATCGGCCAGAACTCCTACGAGCAGTACTTC. Its translation: CASIGQNSYEQYF.

This clonotype was found a few times. V and J are TRBV28 and TRBJ2-7, with TRBD1 matching over 7 bases. With V trimmed by 1 base and J by 1 base, 4 bases remained unmatched. The V gene's germline CDR1 is MDHEN and CDR2 SYDVKM. CDR3 length: 15 amino acids. The CDR3 nucleotides are TGTGCCAGCAGTTTATTGGGGGACAGATCCTACGAGCAGTACTTC. The encoded protein is CASSLLGDRSYEQYF.

The V call is TRBV2, the J call TRBJ1-2; possible D gene TRBD1, 5 bases. Deletions cut 3 bases from V and 4 bases from J, with 15 bases between. Germline assignment: CDR1 SNHLY and CDR2 FYNNEI. The CDR3 consists of 15 residues. CDR3 loop: CASSEPGSGRYGYTF. For the CDR3, the DNA is TGTGCCAGCAGTGAGCCCGGGTCAGGGCGCTATGGCTACACCTTC.

This clonotype was counted between two and nine times. V gene TRBV7-3 combines with J gene TRBJ1-1; tentative D call: TRBD1 (6 bases). Trimming removed 1 base at V and 4 bases at J, with 19 bases between. The length of the CDR3 is 17 residues. Germline CDR1 SGHTA, CDR2 FQGTGA. Here the CDR3 DNA reads TGTGCCAGCAGCTTAAGGGGGGGCGCAACCTTCCGCACTGAAGCTTTCTTT. Its protein is CASSLRGGATFRTEAFF.

This clonotype was seen repeatedly, ten times or more. This sequence joins TRBV12-3 or TRBV12-4 and TRBJ1-2; D is unresolved. The CDR3 loop spans 14 amino acids. The V and J ends lost 6 bases and 8 bases respectively, with 19 bases between them. CDR3 nucleotides: TGTGCCAGCAGCCCCCGGCGGGGAGTAGGAGGCTACACCTTC. Translating it yields CASSPRRGVGGYTF.

Comment on this clonotype: A much larger clone lies a single base off, so this may be a read error. J is TRBJ1-6 and V is TRBV19; the D is unclear. The germline V and J ends were trimmed by 6 bases and 10 bases, with 16 bases remaining between them. This CDR3 is built from 14 residues. Germline V lookup: CDR1 LNHDA, CDR2 SQIVND (reference sequence). The CDR3 DNA reads TGTGCCAGTAGCACCCTATTCAGAGAGTCACCCCTCCACTTT. Protein sequence: CASSTLFRESPLHF.

About this clonotype: This could be a read error, since a much larger clone is one nucleotide away. This chain connects TRBV7-2 to TRBJ2-5, with 8 bases lining up with TRBD1. The CDR3 extends over 16 amino acids. Germline CDR1 is SGHTA and CDR2 is FQGNSA. This CDR3 is CASSLNRVGTGETQSF. The CDR3 coding sequence is TGTGCCAGCAGCTTAAATCGGGTGGGGACAGGAGAGACCCAGTCCTTC.

The chain combines TRBV11-2 with TRBJ1-5; 9 bases are shared with TRBD1. The CDR3 sequence is 15 residues long. With V trimmed by 5 bases and J by 3 bases, 5 bases remained unmatched. CDR1 and CDR2 (germline): SGHAT, FQNNGV. CDR3 region: CASSPTGGYNQPQHF. The CDR3 region has the DNA TGTGCCAGCAGCCCGACAGGGGGTTACAATCAGCCCCAGCATTTT. The full variable domain, rest sourced from reference TRBV11-2 and TRBJ1-5, is EAGVAQSPRYKIIEKRQSVAFWCNPISGHATLYWYQQILGQGPKLLIQFQNNGVVDDSQLPKDRFSAERLKGVDSTLKIQPAKLEDSAVYLCASSPTGGYNQPQHFGDGTRLSIL.

This sequence joins TRBV7-9 and TRBJ2-1, with 8 bases lining up with TRBD1. After removal of 5 bases from V and 6 bases from J, the junction contained 12 bases not matched to a gene. There are 16 residues in the CDR3. CDR1 is SEHNR and CDR2 is FQNEAQ in the germline V gene (reference sequence). The CDR3 reads CASSGTGGDGINEQFF. In DNA form, the CDR3 reads TGTGCCAGCAGCGGGACAGGAGGGGACGGCATCAATGAGCAGTTCTTC.

V is TRBV20-1 and J is TRBJ1-6, with D uncertain. Germline loops: CDR1 DFQATT, CDR2 SNEGSKA (reference sequence). The CDR3 length is 13 residues. Trimming cost V 3 bases and J 4 bases, with 7 bases left between them. The CDR3 region is CSASRDYNSPLHF. CDR3 sequence (DNA): TGCAGTGCTAGTAGAGATTATAATTCACCCCTCCACTTT.